Listed below are T cell receptor beta chains from one sample, sequenced in a study of monozygotic twins with inflammatory bowel disease. No DNA is given; TCRdb re-called the 5' RACE reads and lists each CDR3 protein once. In total, the table holds 110,000 to 150,000 distinct CDR3 sequences. Sequences were obtained from blood. All receptors derive from a human donor with ulcerative colitis or Crohn's disease, or a healthy co-twin of an affected twin (not recorded which). CDR3s include the opening cysteine and the closing phenylalanine or tryptophan.

J | V | CDR3
TRBJ1-2 | TRBV20-1 | CSAPSPTNYGYTF
TRBJ2-1 | TRBV27 | CASSGEGQGMNEQFF
TRBJ1-3 | TRBV7-6 | CASSLAVSGNTIYF
TRBJ2-7 | TRBV7-2 | CASSSLLVNEQYF
TRBJ2-7 | TRBV24-1 | CATSKGSYEQYF
TRBJ1-2 | TRBV7-9 | CASSIDRGGYTF
TRBJ2-7 | TRBV4-1 | CASSQGQIEIYEQYF
TRBJ2-5 | TRBV4-1 | CASSQGTVLQETQYF
TRBJ2-3 | TRBV20-1 | CSATDPKDIAEYF
TRBJ2-7 | TRBV18 | CASSPINEQYF
TRBJ2-2 | TRBV6-4 | CASRTLAGGAGELFF
TRBJ2-3 | TRBV28 | CASSLTSGSTTDTQYF
TRBJ2-2 | TRBV29-1 | CSVEERQKNTGELFF
TRBJ2-1 | TRBV7-9 | CASSPRTGANEQFF
TRBJ2-7 | TRBV25-1 | CASSDRGRANHEQYF
TRBJ2-7 | TRBV5-1 | CASSLAQGEQYF
TRBJ2-5 | TRBV27 | CASSLFGNLKETQYF
TRBJ2-1 | TRBV18 | CASSQFKGLAGRYNEQFF
TRBJ2-4 | TRBV10-3 | CAISAPGSKNIQYF
TRBJ2-7 | TRBV12-3/TRBV12-4 | CASSSGHRAYEQYF
TRBJ2-1 | TRBV10-2 | CASSVGELNNEQFF
TRBJ1-5 | TRBV20-1 | CSASMAAQTRYGSQHF
TRBJ2-1 | TRBV29-1 | CSVEDLGTGYNEQFF
TRBJ1-2 | TRBV5-1 | CASSFQGARGYTF
TRBJ1-4 | TRBV12-3/TRBV12-4 | CASSHGTGGSNEKLFF
TRBJ2-1 | TRBV10-3 | CAIGTSPADEQFF
TRBJ2-5 | TRBV20-1 | CSAQAQETQYF
TRBJ2-7 | TRBV5-1 | CASSYTGGSYEQYF
TRBJ2-6 | TRBV15 | CATSSDSAGANVLTF
TRBJ2-1 | TRBV7-7 | CASSYGGTSDEQFF
TRBJ2-7 | TRBV6-1 | CASYSLAGRVFPYEQYF
TRBJ1-1 | TRBV9 | CASSVVQNTEAFF
TRBJ1-1 | TRBV20-1 | CSARDPSGGMNTEAFF
TRBJ2-1 | TRBV6-1 | CASSVASGSSYNEQFF
TRBJ2-1 | TRBV5-1 | CASSLVGALKYNEQFF
TRBJ2-7 | TRBV20-1 | CSAPAPIGTAAEQYF
TRBJ1-6 | TRBV12-3/TRBV12-4 | CASRPGTGGSPLHF
TRBJ2-3 | TRBV7-2 | CASSRERSLPTDTQYF
TRBJ1-6 | TRBV27 | CASSLRTGLSSYNSPLHF
TRBJ2-1 | TRBV20-1 | CSASGIYSYNEQFF
TRBJ2-1 | TRBV18 | CASSPSVTYNEQFF
TRBJ1-6 | TRBV4-3 | CASSLEQGADSPLHF